The 8 T cell receptor beta chains below come from one sample, sequenced in a study of blood T cells in healthy people across ages. Primed by a sample-barcoded 5' primer and a J-beta primer mix, a second PCR proceeded for 7 to 11 cycles. TCRdb re-analysed the 5' RACE reads in MiXCR, keeping a single row per CDR3 protein. The sample yields some 640,000 distinct CDR3 sequences, less than 35% seen once. The source material was blood. These TCRs come from a woman of 80 years or more in good health.

This rearrangement joins TRBV10-3 to TRBJ1-2; unclear D gene. V lost 1 base and J lost 4, with 7 bases in between. The CDR3 covers 13 residues. CDR1 and CDR2 from the germline V gene are ENHRY and SYGVKD. CDR3: CAISELISYGYTF. CDR3 sequence (DNA): TGTGCCATCAGTGAGTTGATATCCTATGGCTACACCTTC.

This clonotype was counted many times. The chain combines TRBV12-3 or TRBV12-4 with TRBJ1-2; D ambiguous. The CDR3 is 13 amino acids. Trimming pared 8 bases from V and 4 bases from J, leaving 14 bases between. CDR3 loop: CASFRTGSYGYTF. For the CDR3, the DNA is TGTGCCAGCTTCAGGACGGGGAGCTATGGCTACACCTTC.

As regards this clonotype: A much larger clone lies one base from this, so it may be a read error. The chain joins TRBV28 to TRBJ2-5; tentatively, D is TRBD1 (6 bases). CDR1 and CDR2 from the germline V gene are MDHEN and SYDVKM. The CDR3 length is 14 residues. CDR3 residues: CTSSFTGKQETQYF. CDR3 nucleotides: TGTACCAGCAGTTTTACAGGGAAGCAAGAGACCCAGTACTTC.

This clonotype was recorded many times. The chain uses TRBV12-3 or TRBV12-4 and TRBJ1-6; D remains ambiguous. This CDR3 contains 17 residues. V lost 3 bases and J 0 bases, leaving 12 bases between the germline ends. The CDR3 nucleotides read TGTGCCAGCAGTTTGCCATCCCGGAGCTCCTATAATTCACCCCTCCACTTT. Encoded protein: CASSLPSRSSYNSPLHF.

This clonotype has a count of ten or more. The chain joins TRBV6-2 or TRBV6-3 to TRBJ2-3; the D gene is possibly TRBD2 (6 bases). CDR1 is MNHEY, CDR2 SVGEGT, per germline. The CDR3 loop spans 15 amino acids. Deletions cut 2 bases from V and 4 bases from J, with 13 bases between. The DNA of the CDR3 is TGTGCCAGCAGTTACCTGCGGGGTGGCCCAGATACGCAGTATTTT. This encodes CASSYLRGGPDTQYF.

This clonotype was recorded many times. The rearrangement links TRBV7-2 to TRBJ1-4, with D hard to call. Germline loops: CDR1 SGHTA, CDR2 FQGNSA. This CDR3 spans 14 amino acids. V was pared by 4 bases and J by 8 bases, with 14 bases between. The CDR3 DNA is TGTGCCAGCAGCTACCGGAGGTCTGGGGAAAAACTGTTTTTT. Residues: CASSYRRSGEKLFF.

This clonotype was counted many times. This chain connects TRBV29-1 to TRBJ2-7; TRBD2 is a possible D gene (6 bases). The CDR3 runs to 13 residues. V was pared by 7 bases and J by 3 bases, with 16 bases between. The V gene's germline CDR1 is SQVTM and CDR2 ANQGSEA. The CDR3 sequence: CSAAAGSNYEQYF. The CDR3 DNA sequence: TGCAGCGCCGCGGCGGGAAGTAACTACGAGCAGTACTTC.

The V call is TRBV6-5, the J call TRBJ2-5; 9 bases line up with TRBD1. CDR3 length: 14 amino acids. After removal of 5 bases from V and 4 bases from J, the junction contained 5 bases not matched to a gene. Per germline, CDR1 MNHEY and CDR2 SVGAGI. CDR3 loop: CASSHRGRGETQYF. For the CDR3, the DNA is TGTGCCAGCAGTCACAGGGGGCGAGGAGAGACCCAGTACTTC.